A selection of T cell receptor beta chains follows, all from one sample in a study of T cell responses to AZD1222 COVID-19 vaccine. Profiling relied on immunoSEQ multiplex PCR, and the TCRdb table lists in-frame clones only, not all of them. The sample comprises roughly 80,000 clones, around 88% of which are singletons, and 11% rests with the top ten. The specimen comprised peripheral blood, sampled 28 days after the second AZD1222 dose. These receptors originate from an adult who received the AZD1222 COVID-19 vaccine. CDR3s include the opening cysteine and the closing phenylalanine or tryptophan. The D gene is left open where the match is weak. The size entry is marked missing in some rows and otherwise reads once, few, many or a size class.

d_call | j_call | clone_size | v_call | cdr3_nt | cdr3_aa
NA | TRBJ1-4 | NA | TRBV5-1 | TGCGCCAGCAGCTTAAGGGCTGGAACTAATGAAAAACTGTTTTTT | CASSLRAGTNEKLFF
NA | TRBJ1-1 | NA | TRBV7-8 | TGTGCCAGCAGCCCCCGCTCGCGGGGTAACACTGAAGCTTTCTTT | CASSPRSRGNTEAFF
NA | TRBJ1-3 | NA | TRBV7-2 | TGTGCCAGCAACAATCCCCGGGACGGCCGAGGAGCCACCATATATTTT | CASNNPRDGRGATIYF
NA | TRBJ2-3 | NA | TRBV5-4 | TGTGCCAGCAGCTTGGCCGCTAGTCGTGTAGATACGCAGTATTTT | CASSLAASRVDTQYF
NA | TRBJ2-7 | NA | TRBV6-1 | TGTGCCAGCAGTGACGAGCGGGCCACCTACGAGCAGTACTTC | CASSDERATYEQYF
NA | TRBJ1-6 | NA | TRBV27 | TGTGCCAGCAGTTTTCAAGGGGGATCGAATAATTCACCCCTCCACTTT | CASSFQGGSNNSPLHF
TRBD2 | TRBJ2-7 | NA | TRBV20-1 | TGCAGTGCTAGGGAAGGGACTAGGAAGTACTTC | CSAREGTRKYF
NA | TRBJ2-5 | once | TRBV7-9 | TGTGCCAGCAGCGGCAGGGAGGAGACCCAGTACTTC | CASSGREETQYF
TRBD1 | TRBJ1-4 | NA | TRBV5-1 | TGCGCCAGCAGCGGGGGACAGGGGCAGGAAAAACTGTTTTTT | CASSGGQGQEKLFF
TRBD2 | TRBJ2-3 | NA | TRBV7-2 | TGTGCCAGCAGCGCACAGGCTACACTAGCGGGGGGGCGGGGAGATACGCAGTATTTT | CASSAQATLAGGRGDTQYF
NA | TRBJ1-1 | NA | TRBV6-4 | TGTGCCAGCAGTGTTACCAGGGATAACACTGAAGCTTTCTTT | CASSVTRDNTEAFF